This is a list of T cell receptor beta chains from one sample in a study of graft-versus-host responses after intestinal transplantation. Profiled with immunoSEQ multiplex PCR; TCRdb holds only in-frame clones, not every one. This sample carries over 100,000 clones, approximately 92% of them seen once, and the ten largest clones take about 0.2%. Their target antigens are unknown. The sample was unstimulated CD4+ T cells sorted from spleen or lymph node cells, taken before transplant. Source of these receptors: a human donor who was the organ donor for an intestinal transplant. The CDR3 runs from the conserved cysteine through the conserved F or W. The D gene is left open where the match is weak. The listing skips clone size in some rows; elsewhere it reads once, few, many or a size class.

j_call d_call clone_size v_call cdr3_aa cdr3_nt
TRBJ2-5 NA NA TRBV5-1 CASSLNGFQETQYF TGCGCCAGCAGCTTGAACGGCTTCCAAGAGACCCAGTACTTC
TRBJ2-7 NA NA TRBV25-1 CASGRGDYEQYF TGTGCCAGCGGTAGGGGCGACTACGAGCAGTACTTC
TRBJ2-4 NA NA TRBV6-5 CASSLPDIQYF TGTGCCAGCAGCCTACCGGACATTCAGTACTTC
TRBJ2-7 TRBD2 NA TRBV18 CASSPMGTTPFGGYEQYF TGTGCCAGCTCACCCATGGGGACTACCCCATTCGGGGGCTACGAGCAGTACTTC
TRBJ2-7 TRBD1 NA TRBV2 CASSGDRAFSYEQYF TGTGCCAGCAGTGGGGACAGGGCCTTCTCCTACGAGCAGTACTTC
TRBJ1-1 NA NA TRBV7-9 CASSLVVTNTEAFF TGTGCCAGCAGCTTAGTCGTTACGAACACTGAAGCTTTCTTT
TRBJ2-1 NA NA TRBV5-1 CASSPLANSYNEQFF TGCGCCAGCAGCCCCCTAGCGAACTCCTACAATGAGCAGTTCTTC
TRBJ2-7 NA NA TRBV10-2 CASSDTRTGSYEQYF TGCGCCAGCAGTGATACCCGGACGGGCTCCTACGAGCAGTACTTC
TRBJ2-7 TRBD1 NA TRBV5-1 CASSKDRDYEQYF TGCGCCAGCAGCAAAGACAGGGATTACGAGCAGTACTTC
TRBJ2-1 NA NA TRBV18 CASSPLESSYNEQFF TGTGCCAGCTCACCGTTGGAAAGCTCCTACAATGAGCAGTTCTTC
TRBJ2-2 NA NA TRBV9 CASSVDWGELFF TGTGCCAGCAGCGTAGACTGGGGGGAGCTGTTTTTT
TRBJ1-2 NA NA TRBV30 CAWAPGRTNYGYTF TGTGCCTGGGCCCCGGGACGGACTAACTATGGCTACACCTTC
TRBJ1-2 NA NA TRBV19 CASNPAPGRLHGYTF TGTGCCAGTAACCCTGCCCCGGGGAGGCTCCATGGCTACACCTTC
TRBJ1-1 NA NA TRBV29-1 CSVGSGNTEAFF TGCAGCGTTGGCTCAGGGAACACTGAAGCTTTCTTT
TRBJ1-2 NA NA TRBV5-6 CASSLAGQDFYGYTF TGTGCCAGCAGCTTAGCGGGGCAGGATTTCTATGGCTACACCTTC
TRBJ1-1 NA NA TRBV6-1 CASSEASRGRAEAFF TGTGCCAGCAGTGAAGCCAGCAGGGGAAGGGCTGAAGCTTTCTTT
TRBJ1-1 NA NA TRBV6-6 CASSYSLDTEAFF TGTGCCAGCAGTTACTCGTTAGACACTGAAGCTTTCTTT
TRBJ1-1 NA NA TRBV16 CASSQSRGGTEAFF TGTGCCAGCAGCCAATCGCGGGGCGGCACTGAAGCTTTCTTT
TRBJ2-7 TRBD2 NA TRBV28 CASRSGTTSEQYF TGTGCCAGCAGGTCGGGGACTACCTCCGAACAGTACTTC
TRBJ2-5 NA NA TRBV19 CASKPRASIRGETQYF TGTGCCAGTAAACCCCGGGCCTCGATTCGGGGAGAGACCCAGTACTTC
TRBJ1-3 TRBD1 NA TRBV2 CASRRDRGSGNTIYF TGTGCCAGCAGGAGGGACAGGGGGTCTGGAAACACCATATATTTT
TRBJ2-5 NA NA TRBV27 CASSPHPNLAQETQYF TGTGCCAGCAGTCCTCACCCTAACCTAGCCCAAGAGACCCAGTACTTC
TRBJ1-1 TRBD1 NA TRBV6-5 CASSYSRGRTEAFF TGTGCCAGCAGTTACTCGAGGGGGCGCACTGAAGCTTTCTTT
TRBJ2-3 TRBD1 few TRBV28 CASSVRDRGRDTQYF TGTGCCAGCAGTGTCCGGGACAGGGGTCGAGATACGCAGTATTTT
TRBJ2-7 TRBD2 NA TRBV29-1 CSAWVIAGVNEQYF TGCAGCGCGTGGGTGATAGCGGGAGTTAACGAGCAGTACTTC
TRBJ2-6 NA NA TRBV28 CASRYSGANVLTF TGTGCCAGCAGGTACTCTGGGGCCAACGTCCTGACTTTC
TRBJ1-2 NA NA TRBV5-4 CASSLGASSNYGYTF TGTGCCAGCAGCTTGGGGGCCAGCTCTAACTATGGCTACACCTTC
TRBJ1-4 NA few TRBV6-1 CASSDTATNEKLFF TGTGCCAGCAGTGACACTGCAACTAATGAAAAACTGTTTTTT
TRBJ2-3 TRBD2 NA TRBV7-9 CASSLLAGTDTQYF TGTGCCAGCAGCTTACTAGCGGGGACAGATACGCAGTATTTT
TRBJ1-5 NA NA TRBV19 CACGRFERQPQHF TGTGCCTGCGGACGGTTCGAGAGGCAGCCCCAGCATTTT
TRBJ2-3 NA NA TRBV6-5 CASSEVQVSTQYF TGTGCCAGCAGTGAAGTACAGGTTTCTACGCAGTATTTT
TRBJ2-7 TRBD1 NA TRBV5-6 CASSWGDLAGGQYF TGTGCCAGCAGCTGGGGTGACCTAGCAGGGGGGCAGTACTTC
TRBJ1-1 TRBD1 NA TRBV28 CASSLLVFRQGDTEAFF TGTGCCAGCAGTTTATTGGTTTTCCGGCAGGGGGACACTGAAGCTTTCTTT
TRBJ1-2 TRBD1 NA TRBV6-1 CASSTPTGGDYGYTF TGTGCCAGCAGTACCCCGACAGGGGGCGACTATGGCTACACCTTC
TRBJ2-7 NA NA TRBV19 CASSIVGYSYEQYF TGTGCCAGTAGTATAGTCGGCTACTCCTACGAGCAGTACTTC
TRBJ1-2 TRBD1 once TRBV5-1 CASRAAGTGGYGYTF TGCGCCAGCAGAGCCGCCGGGACAGGGGGCTATGGCTACACCTTC
TRBJ2-1 TRBD1 few TRBV5-1 CASSLVGTGDNEQFF TGCGCCAGCAGCTTGGTTGGGACAGGGGACAATGAGCAGTTCTTC
TRBJ1-2 NA NA TRBV6-5 CASLTGNHGYTF TGTGCCAGCCTTACAGGGAACCATGGCTACACCTTC
TRBJ2-1 TRBD2 once TRBV19 CASSPSGVEQFF TGTGCCAGTAGTCCTAGCGGGGTTGAGCAGTTCTTC
TRBJ1-5 TRBD1 once TRBV6-1 CASRPTGRGQPQHF TGTGCCAGCAGACCGACAGGGCGAGGTCAGCCCCAGCATTTT
TRBJ1-3 NA NA TRBV6-6 CASSRRPSGNTIYF TGTGCCAGCAGCCGGCGTCCCTCTGGAAACACCATATATTTT
TRBJ2-3 TRBD1 NA TRBV4-2 CASSQEGQGRGDTQYF TGTGCCAGCAGCCAAGAGGGACAGGGGAGGGGAGATACGCAGTATTTT
TRBJ2-4 NA NA TRBV18 CASSPLQGLKNIQYF TGTGCCAGCTCACCTCTTCAGGGGTTGAAAAACATTCAGTACTTC
TRBJ2-3 TRBD2 NA TRBV7-2 CASSLGLAGITDTQYF TGTGCCAGCAGCCTCGGACTAGCGGGGATCACAGATACGCAGTATTTT
TRBJ2-7 NA once TRBV6-5 CASSESRDSYEQYF TGTGCCAGCAGTGAATCGCGGGACTCCTACGAGCAGTACTTC
TRBJ2-1 NA NA TRBV5-4 CASSLGGSSYNEQFF TGTGCCAGCAGCTTGGGGGGGAGCTCCTACAATGAGCAGTTCTTC
TRBJ2-2 NA NA TRBV5-6 CASSSHSGLGELFF TGTGCCAGCAGCTCCCACTCAGGGTTAGGGGAGCTGTTTTTT
TRBJ1-1 NA NA TRBV6-5 CASSFRALTEAFF TGTGCCAGCAGTTTTAGGGCCCTCACTGAAGCTTTCTTT
TRBJ2-5 NA NA TRBV5-1 CASSPVLGVAETQYF TGCGCCAGCAGCCCGGTACTAGGGGTGGCGGAGACCCAGTACTTC
TRBJ1-2 NA NA TRBV30 CAWSRVLIVDTF TGTGCCTGGAGCAGGGTTTTAATTGTTGACACCTTC
TRBJ1-5 NA NA TRBV30 CACDFFGGNQPQHF TGTGCCTGCGATTTCTTCGGGGGCAATCAGCCCCAGCATTTT
TRBJ2-7 NA NA TRBV4-1 CASSQEYNTPRVHEQYF TGCGCCAGCAGCCAAGAGTATAACACCCCGAGAGTCCACGAGCAGTACTTC
TRBJ2-3 TRBD1 NA TRBV19 CASDRGVGTDTQYF TGTGCCAGTGACAGGGGGGTCGGGACAGATACGCAGTATTTT
TRBJ1-2 TRBD1 NA TRBV7-9 CASSFGQGYGYTF TGTGCCAGCAGCTTTGGACAGGGCTATGGCTACACCTTC
TRBJ2-3 NA NA TRBV5-1 CASSLASPGFTDTQYF TGCGCCAGCAGCTTGGCCTCTCCAGGCTTCACAGATACGCAGTATTTT
TRBJ2-3 TRBD2 NA TRBV7-2 CASSLGRLADTDTQYF TGTGCCAGCAGCTTAGGTCGCCTAGCGGACACAGATACGCAGTATTTT
TRBJ1-1 NA NA TRBV7-2 CASSFGQTLWNTEAFF TGTGCCAGCAGCTTTGGACAGACTCTATGGAACACTGAAGCTTTCTTT
TRBJ2-7 NA NA TRBV28 CASSLRRGSYEQYF TGTGCCAGCAGTTTAAGGCGGGGATCCTACGAGCAGTACTTC